This record concerns one T cell receptor beta chain sequence. The data were taken from a study of CD8 T cells in Susac syndrome. RNA was extracted with the RNeasy kit, and a quantity of roughly 0.5 to 1 ug was reverse transcribed using random hexamers. Amplification of TCR beta CDR3 was carried out by immunoSEQ multiplex PCR, which covered 54 Vbeta and 13 Jbeta segments. TCRdb independently ran MiXCR on the immunoSEQ multiplex PCR reads; one entry per CDR3 protein. The data contain roughly 190,000 distinct CDR3 sequences, 85% to 95% of them seen just once; the ten biggest clones take up 0.1% to 0.12%. This CDR3 region has 16 residues. The trim removed 3 bases at V and 5 bases at J, leaving 3 bases unmatched. Germline V gene lookup returns CDR1 MDHEN and CDR2 SYDVKM.

The receptor's source is a human donor in good health. The chain carries TRBV28 and TRBJ1-6; TRBD1 agrees at 11 bases. Sequenced: CD4+ T cells from PBMCs. The CDR3 DNA reads as TGTGCCAGCAGTTTGAAGGACAGGGGGCATAATTCACCCCTCCACTTT. Its translation is CASSLKDRGHNSPLHF. Full variable domain (outside the CDR3, taken from reference TRBV28 and TRBJ1-6): DVKVTQSSRYLVKRTGEKVFLECVQDMDHENMFWYRQDPGLGLRLIYFSYDVKMKEKGDIPEGYSVSREKKERFSLILESASTNQTSMYLCASSLKDRGHNSPLHFGNGTRLTVT.